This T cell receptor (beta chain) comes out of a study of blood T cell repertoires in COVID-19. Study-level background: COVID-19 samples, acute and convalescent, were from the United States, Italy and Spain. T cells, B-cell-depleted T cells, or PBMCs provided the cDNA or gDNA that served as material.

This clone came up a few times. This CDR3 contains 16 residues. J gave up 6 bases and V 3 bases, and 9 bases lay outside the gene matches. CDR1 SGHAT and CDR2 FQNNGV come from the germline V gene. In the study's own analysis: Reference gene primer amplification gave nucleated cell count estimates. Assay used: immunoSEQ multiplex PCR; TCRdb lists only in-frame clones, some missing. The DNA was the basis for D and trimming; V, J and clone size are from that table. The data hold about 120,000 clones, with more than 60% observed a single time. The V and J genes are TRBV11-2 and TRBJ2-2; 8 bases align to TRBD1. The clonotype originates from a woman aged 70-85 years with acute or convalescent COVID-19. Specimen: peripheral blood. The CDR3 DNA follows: TGTGCCAGCAGCTTCCGGGACAGGACTCGATCCGGGGAGCTGTTTTTT. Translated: CASSFRDRTRSGELFF.